This record concerns one T cell receptor beta chain sequence. Its antigen remains unknown. This entry comes from a study of T cell responses to AZD1222 COVID-19 vaccine. Notes on the study in general: Unmutated variant regions are reportedly targeted by nearly half of spike-specific TCRs. The study found vaccine-associated CD4 TCRs spanning spike, dominant at 160-218 and 743-854.

The CDR3 covers 14 residues. Trimming removed 10 bases from V and 0 bases from J; junction bases left unmatched: 7. CDR1 and CDR2 (germline): SEHNR, FQNEAQ (reference sequence). The method was immunoSEQ multiplex PCR; TCRdb's version includes in-frame clones alone and lacks a portion of them. The repertoire holds more than 95,000 clones, with approximately 87% as singletons. The V gene is TRBV7-9, the J gene TRBJ2-3, with 7 bases matching TRBD1. The sample in question was peripheral blood, obtained on day 0 of AZD1222 vaccination. The clonotype was recovered from an adult in good health. The chain's CDR3 is CATKTGPSTDTQYF. Here the CDR3 DNA reads TGTGCCACCAAGACAGGGCCTAGCACAGATACGCAGTATTTT.